This is a list of T cell receptor beta chains from one sample in a study of shared clonotypes between healthy human individuals. Generated by immunoSEQ multiplex PCR, the TCRdb table keeps only in-frame clones and is missing some. The data contain approximately 980,000 clones, approximately 80% of them singletons. Sequencing input: memory CD4+ T cells sorted from blood. The origin of the receptors is a man between 18 and 29 years old in good health. Both conserved end residues are part of each CDR3. The D gene is left open where the match is weak. Only part of the rows carry a size: once, few, many, or a class if the clone is expanded.

d_gene	v_gene	abundance	j_gene	CDR3nt	CDR3aa
TRBD2	TRBV5-1	-	TRBJ2-3	TGCGCCAGCAGCTACGGGACTAGCGGGACAGATACGCAGTATTTT	CASSYGTSGTDTQYF
TRBD2	TRBV7-3	once	TRBJ2-1	TGTGCCAGCAGCCCGTTGACGGGGGGGAACAATGAGCAGTTCTTC	CASSPLTGGNNEQFF
-	TRBV6-1	-	TRBJ2-7	TGTGCCAGCAGGACAGGTTCCTCCTACGAGCAGTACTTC	CASRTGSSYEQYF
TRBD2	TRBV18	few	TRBJ2-3	TGTGCCAGCTTTCGAGCGGGGCCTAGCACAGATACGCAGTATTTT	CASFRAGPSTDTQYF
-	TRBV6-5	-	TRBJ2-7	TGTGCCAGCAGTTACTCGACTAGCTCCTACGAGCAGTACTTC	CASSYSTSSYEQYF
-	TRBV2	-	TRBJ2-1	TGTGCCAGCAGCCCGTCTTACAATGAGCAGTTCTTC	CASSPSYNEQFF
TRBD1	TRBV10-3	-	TRBJ1-4	TGTGCCATCAGTGAGTCGAGAGACAGGGGTGAAAAACTGTTTTTT	CAISESRDRGEKLFF
TRBD2	TRBV29-1	-	TRBJ2-2	TGCAGTGTGGGGGAGACTAGCGGGAGGCTCTATTACACCGGGGAGCTGTTTTTT	CSVGETSGRLYYTGELFF
-	TRBV20-1	-	TRBJ2-1	TGCAGTGCGGGGAAATACAATGAGCAGTTCTTC	CSAGKYNEQFF
-	TRBV4-3	-	TRBJ2-2	TGCGCCAGCAGCCAAGATCGGCTACCAGCCGGGGAGCTGTTTTTT	CASSQDRLPAGELFF
-	TRBV19	-	TRBJ2-4	TGTGCCAGTAGCGCTGGGGAGTGGCGGGCCAAAAACATTCAGTACTTC	CASSAGEWRAKNIQYF
TRBD1	TRBV4-1	-	TRBJ2-3	TGCGCCAGCAGCCAAGATAGGACAGGGGTAGATACGCAGTATTTT	CASSQDRTGVDTQYF
-	TRBV10-2	-	TRBJ1-3	TGCGCCAGCAGTGTCAACACCGGGGTTGGAAACACCATATATTTT	CASSVNTGVGNTIYF
TRBD1	TRBV5-8	few	TRBJ1-1	TGTGCCAGCACCCAAGGACAGGCAAAGAACACTGAAGCTTTCTTT	CASTQGQAKNTEAFF
TRBD1	TRBV19	-	TRBJ1-1	TGTGCCAGTAGCGTGCCACAGGGGGTAATGAACACTGAAGCTTTCTTT	CASSVPQGVMNTEAFF
-	TRBV5-1	once	TRBJ1-2	TGCGCCAGCAGCTTGGCACCAGGGAACTATGGCTACACCTTC	CASSLAPGNYGYTF
-	TRBV5-1	-	TRBJ1-1	TGCGCCAGCAGCTTGGGACACCTTGAAGCTTTCTTT	CASSLGHLEAFF
-	TRBV5-1	-	TRBJ2-5	TGCGCCAGCAGCTTGCAGGGAGCGGAGACCCAGTACTTC	CASSLQGAETQYF
-	TRBV7-8	-	TRBJ2-5	TGTGCCAGCAGCTTAGCTTTAGCGGACCAAGAGACCCAGTACTTC	CASSLALADQETQYF
-	TRBV29-1	few	TRBJ2-7	TGCAGTGCCGGGGACCTCTACGAGCAGTACTTC	CSAGDLYEQYF
TRBD1	TRBV29-1	-	TRBJ1-2	TGCAGCGGAAGGGGAAAGGACAGGGGAGGCTATGGCTACACCTTC	CSGRGKDRGGYGYTF
-	TRBV30	-	TRBJ2-5	TGTGCCTTGACGGGGCGAGAGACCCAGTACTTC	CALTGRETQYF
-	TRBV19	-	TRBJ1-6	TGTGCCAGTAGTATTCGCACAGAGAATTCACCCCTCCACTTT	CASSIRTENSPLHF
TRBD1	TRBV30	-	TRBJ2-7	TGTGCCTGCGGCCGACAGGGAACCTACGAGCAGTACTTC	CACGRQGTYEQYF
-	TRBV28	many	TRBJ1-2	TGTGCCGCCGGGGCGCCGGGAGCTCCCCGCTATGGCTACACCTTC	CAAGAPGAPRYGYTF
-	TRBV6-5	-	TRBJ2-2	TGTGCCAGCAGTCCTACTAGTATCGCCGGGGAGCTGTTTTTT	CASSPTSIAGELFF
-	TRBV27	-	TRBJ2-2	TGTGCCAGCAGTTTAGGGGAAAGGACCGGGGAGCTGTTTTTT	CASSLGERTGELFF